This T cell receptor beta chain is drawn from a study of response to subunit inactivated influenza vaccine. Germline V gives CDR1 SGHVS, CDR2 FQNEAQ. With V trimmed by 1 base and J by 7 bases, 10 bases remained unmatched. The CDR3 length is 17 residues. This clonotype was observed a few times. TCRdb re-called the RT-PCR reads with MiXCR, one entry per CDR3 protein. The profile covers around 480,000 distinct CDR3 sequences, with roughly 9.8% appearing a single time and approximately 12% taken by the ten largest. This chain connects TRBV7-8 to TRBJ2-1; 10 nucleotides match TRBD2. The sequenced sample was PBMCs from blood, obtained 40 to 50 days after vaccination. The TCR sequence derives from a man between 50 and 59 years old who received an inactivated influenza vaccine. This CDR3 is CASSLGYASGSLNEQFF. DNA for the CDR3: TGTGCCAGCAGCTTAGGGTATGCTAGCGGGAGTTTGAATGAGCAGTTCTTC.